These 10 T cell receptor beta chains were sequenced from one sample in a study of T cells in Graves' hyperthyroidism and ophthalmopathy. RNA transcripts were the template for amplifying TCR beta CDR3 regions. Primed by the HTBI set, a first-round RT-PCR was run on the TCR CDR3. Each CDR3 protein is one row after TCRdb ran MiXCR on the multiplex PCR reads. Among roughly 500,000 distinct CDR3 sequences listed, around 46% were seen once. What was sequenced was peripheral blood or thyroid tissue (not recorded which). These receptors were taken from an adult woman with Graves' disease, either hyperthyroidism or ophthalmopathy (not recorded which).

Comment on this clonotype: The junction does not match germline at one end; this may be a read error. This chain links TRBV5-1 with TRBJ1-5, with D tentatively TRBD1 (6 bases). The CDR3 is 15 residues long. CDR1 is SGHRS, CDR2 YFSETQ, per germline. CDR3 DNA sequence: TGCGCCAGCACCTTGGATGGCAGGGGAAATCAGCCCCAGCATTTT. Protein sequence: CASTLDGRGNQPQHF.

The V and J genes are TRBV28 and TRBJ2-2; tentatively, D is TRBD2 (6 bases). Trimming left V 7 bases short and J 6 bases short, with 18 bases between. In germline, CDR1 is MDHEN, CDR2 SYDVKM. The CDR3 is made up of 15 amino acids. The CDR3 loop reads CASTSRGTGAGELFF. The CDR3 coding sequence is TGTGCCAGCACATCTCGGGGGACGGGCGCCGGGGAGCTGTTTTTT.

With respect to this clonotype: One end of the junction is discordant with germline, which a read error may explain. The chain is built from TRBV7-3 and TRBJ2-5, with a possible D match to TRBD2 (5 bases). Germline loops: CDR1 SGHTA, CDR2 FQGTGA. CDR3 size: 12 residues. In nucleotides, the CDR3 is TGCGCCAGCAGCACCACCGGACGGACTCAGTACTTC. Its translation is CASSTTGRTQYF.

This clonotype was detected a few times. The J gene is TRBJ2-7, the V gene TRBV28; tentatively, D is TRBD2 (5 bases). Germline CDR1 MDHEN, CDR2 SYDVKM. V lost 7 bases, J lost 6 bases, and 25 bases lay in between. CDR3 length: 16 amino acids. In nucleotides, the CDR3 is TGTGCCAGCACCGCCCGGGTGGGAGCGCCGGTCTCCGAGCAGTACTTC. Its protein is CASTARVGAPVSEQYF.

The chain couples TRBV7-2 to TRBJ2-7; the match to TRBD2 covers 7 bases. CDR1 is SGHTA and CDR2 is FQGNSA in the germline V gene. CDR3 length: 15 amino acids. Trimming cost V 2 bases and J 1 base; bases outside gene matches: 5. The CDR3 region is CASSLSGEFSYEQYF. CDR3 nucleotides: TGTGCCAGCAGCTTAAGCGGGGAATTTTCCTACGAGCAGTACTTC.

The chain links TRBV7-2 to TRBJ2-7; TRBD1 agrees at 9 bases. The J call may not be correct, given that the DNA end is closer to TRBJ2-5. The CDR3 has 14 amino acids. CDR1 is SGHTA, CDR2 FQGNSA, per germline. CDR3 sequence reads: CASSFWDREETQYF. CDR3 DNA sequence: TGTGCCAGCAGCTTCTGGGACAGGGAAGAGACCCAGTACTTC.

The table lists this clonotype with many counts. V is TRBV6-2 or TRBV6-3 and J is TRBJ2-7, with a weak D call TRBD2 (6 bases). Trimming stripped 3 bases from V and 9 bases from J, with 9 bases between. Germline assignment: CDR1 MNHEY and CDR2 SVGEGT. The CDR3 has 11 residues. The CDR3 protein is CASSYPGLQYF. The CDR3 region has the DNA TGTGCCAGCAGTTATCCGGGACTGCAGTACTTC.

This clonotype was found many times. The gene calls are TRBV20-1 and TRBJ2-7, with 7 bases fitting TRBD2. Trimming at V came to 5 bases and at J to 4 bases, leaving 5 bases not matched to a gene. This CDR3 contains 12 residues. CDR1 is DFQATT and CDR2 is SNEGSKA in the germline V gene (reference sequence). This CDR3 is CSASSGVYEQYF. CDR3 DNA sequence: TGCAGTGCTTCTAGCGGAGTATACGAGCAGTACTTC.

The V and J genes are TRBV5-1 and TRBJ2-7; D might be TRBD1 or TRBD2, each matching 5 bases. The CDR3 has 18 amino acids. Germline assignment: CDR1 SGHRS and CDR2 YFSETQ. The germline V and J ends were trimmed by 0 bases and 3 bases, with 22 bases remaining between them. CDR3 DNA sequence: TGCGCCAGCAGCTTGGTGCTAGCAGGACAACTATTCAACTACGAGCAGTACTTC. It is translated as CASSLVLAGQLFNYEQYF.

This clonotype showed up just once. V and J are TRBV29-1 and TRBJ2-5; the match to TRBD2 covers 8 bases. V shed 7 bases and J 2 bases; nucleotides not matched to a gene: 6. This CDR3 spans 13 amino acids. In germline, CDR1 is SQVTM, CDR2 ANQGSEA. The CDR3 DNA reads as TGCAGCGCCAGCAGCGGGGGACAAGAGACCCAGTACTTC. Its translation is CSASSGGQETQYF. The full variable domain, completed using reference TRBV29-1 and TRBJ2-5, is SAVISQKPSRDICQRGTSLTIQCQVDSQVTMMFWYRQQPGQSLTLIATANQGSEATYESGFVIDKFPISRPNLTFSTLTVSNMSPEDSSIYLCSASSGGQETQYFGPGTRLLVL.